This T cell receptor beta chain was found in a study of blood T cells in healthy people across ages. Germline loops: CDR1 DFQATT, CDR2 SNEGSKA (reference sequence). This CDR3 comprises 15 residues. Unmatched junction bases numbered 5, after V lost 3 bases and J lost 3 bases. The study, taken as a whole, reports: Unsorted PBMC input precluded a conclusive naive versus antigen-experienced comparison. More naive CD4+ cells and higher diversity marked long-lived donors relative to aged donors.

Primers used in a second PCR of roughly 7 to 12 cycles were a sample-barcoded 5' primer and a J-beta primer mix. TCRdb reprocessed the 5' RACE reads via MiXCR and lists one record per CDR3 protein. The sample has approximately 850,000 distinct CDR3 sequences, roughly 64% seen once. This clonotype has just a few counts. Its antigen is unknown. Caucasian individuals from Russia who were healthy and aged about 6 to 90 acted as donors. The sample taken for sequencing was blood. The sequence was collected from a man aged 30-40 years in good health. The genes are TRBV20-1 and TRBJ2-3; 11 bases are shared with TRBD1. CDR3 region: CSARTGQGETDTQYF. The CDR3 DNA follows: TGCAGTGCTAGGACGGGACAGGGGGAAACAGATACGCAGTATTTT.